The TCR beta chain described here comes from a study of vaccination and CD4 T cells after COVID-19. Treatment noted: roughly ten-day PBMC culture with coronavirus spike peptide pools or control peptides (ViraFEST assay). Sequenced with the Oncomine TCR Beta short-read assay was DNA taken from cultured CD4+ T cells. One entry per CDR3 protein, called by TCRdb with MiXCR from the PCR reads. The table includes around 26,000 distinct CDR3 sequences, over 55% detected once. In germline, CDR1 is DFQATT, CDR2 SNEGSKA (reference sequence). This CDR3 region has 16 residues. The germline V and J ends were trimmed by 5 bases and 1 base, with 20 bases remaining between them. Remarks on this clonotype: Its antigen is currently unknown.

The sequence came from a human donor who received a COVID-19 vaccine. V and J are TRBV20-1 and TRBJ1-1, with D tentatively TRBD1 (5 bases). The material was CD4+ T cells from blood, cultured in vitro, obtained after SARS-CoV-2 vaccination. CDR3 nucleotide sequence: TGCAGTGCTGGGGAAGCCTCTGGCGGACAGAACACTGAAGCTTTCTTT. Its protein product is CSAGEASGGQNTEAFF.